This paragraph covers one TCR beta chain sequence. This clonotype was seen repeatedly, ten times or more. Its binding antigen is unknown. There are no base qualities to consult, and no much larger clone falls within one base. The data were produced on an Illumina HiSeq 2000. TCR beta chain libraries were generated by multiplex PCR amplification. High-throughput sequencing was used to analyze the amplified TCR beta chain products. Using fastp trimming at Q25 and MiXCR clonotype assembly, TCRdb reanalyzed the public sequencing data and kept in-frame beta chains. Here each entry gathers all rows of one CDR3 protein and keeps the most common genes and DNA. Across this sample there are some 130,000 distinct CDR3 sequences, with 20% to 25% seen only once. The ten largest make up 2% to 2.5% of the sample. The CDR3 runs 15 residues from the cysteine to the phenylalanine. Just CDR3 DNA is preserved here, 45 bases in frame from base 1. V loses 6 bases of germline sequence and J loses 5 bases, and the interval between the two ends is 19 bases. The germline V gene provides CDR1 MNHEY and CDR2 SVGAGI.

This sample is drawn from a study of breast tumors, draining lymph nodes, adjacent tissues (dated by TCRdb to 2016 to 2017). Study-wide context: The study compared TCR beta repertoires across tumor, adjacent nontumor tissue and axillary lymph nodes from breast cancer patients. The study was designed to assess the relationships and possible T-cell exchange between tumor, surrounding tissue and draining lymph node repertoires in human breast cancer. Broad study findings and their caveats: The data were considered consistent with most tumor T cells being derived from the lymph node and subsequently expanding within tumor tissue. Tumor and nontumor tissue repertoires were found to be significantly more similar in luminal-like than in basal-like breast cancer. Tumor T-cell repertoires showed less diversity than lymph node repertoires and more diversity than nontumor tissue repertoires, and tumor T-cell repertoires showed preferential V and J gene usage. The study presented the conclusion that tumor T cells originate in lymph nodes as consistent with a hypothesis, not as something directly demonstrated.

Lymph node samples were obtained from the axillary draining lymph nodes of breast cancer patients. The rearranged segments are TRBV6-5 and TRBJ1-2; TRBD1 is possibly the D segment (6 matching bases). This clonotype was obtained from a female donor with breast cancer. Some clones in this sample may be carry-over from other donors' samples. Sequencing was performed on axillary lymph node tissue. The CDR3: CASSLGAGGRYGYTF. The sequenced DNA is TGTGCCAGCAGCCTTGGGGCGGGGGGCCGGTATGGCTACACCTTC.